These 21 T cell receptor beta chains were all obtained from the same sample, sequenced in a study of Ad26.COV2.S vaccination and SARS-CoV-2 variants. This table comes from immunoSEQ multiplex PCR, and its TCRdb copy is limited to in-frame clones, with some not included. The table lists 360,000 or so clones, about nine tenths of them singletons. Indicated treatment: over 15 received Ad26.COV2.S at low or high dose, single or two shots; five or six received placebo; per-sample allocation not given. Samples came from day 63 after the first vaccine or placebo injection. Here the sequenced sample was peripheral blood, taken in a trial of Ad26.COV2.S vaccine versus placebo. These receptors were taken from a person between 18 and 59 years old who received the Ad26.COV2.S COVID-19 vaccine or a placebo.

The chain couples TRBV10-3 to TRBJ2-5; D is uncertain. Per germline, CDR1 ENHRY and CDR2 SYGVKD. Deletions cut 5 bases from V and 5 bases from J, with 12 bases between. CDR3 size: 13 residues. The CDR3 sequence: CAISPRPSETQYF. The CDR3 DNA reads as TGTGCCATCAGTCCGCGGCCCTCGGAGACCCAGTACTTC.

The rearrangement links TRBV7-9 to TRBJ2-1; D is perhaps TRBD2 (5 bases). CDR1 is SEHNR, CDR2 FQNEAQ, per germline (reference sequence). This CDR3 has 16 amino acids. The ends were cut back, 2 bases at V and 1 base at J, with 12 bases in the middle. The CDR3 reads CASSLLAGVSYNEQFF. The CDR3 DNA follows: TGTGCCAGCAGCTTACTAGCTGGGGTTTCCTACAATGAGCAGTTCTTC.

The J gene is TRBJ1-1, the V gene TRBV2; a weak D match, TRBD1 (6 bases). From germline, CDR1 is SNHLY and CDR2 FYNNEI. Trimming left V 4 bases short and J 2 bases short, with 14 bases between. This CDR3 has 15 residues. CDR3 in amino acids: CASSGGPGTNTEAFF. CDR3 DNA: TGTGCCAGCAGTGGGGGGCCGGGGACCAACACTGAAGCTTTCTTT.

The chain couples TRBV4-1 to TRBJ2-7, with no clear D. Germline V CDR1 and CDR2: MGHRA, YSYEKL. The CDR3 extends over 13 amino acids. Between the trimmed V and J ends, which lost 2 bases and 1 base, there was a span of 6 bases. CDR3 nucleotides: TGCGCCAGCAGCCAATCAGATTCCTACGAGCAGTACTTC. Its translation is CASSQSDSYEQYF.

The chain joins TRBV6-6 to TRBJ2-2; maybe TRBD1 (5 bases). This CDR3 has 12 residues. Germline lookup yields CDR1 MNHNY and CDR2 SVGAGI (reference sequence). V was clipped by 9 bases and J by 1 base, with 6 bases between them. The DNA of the CDR3 is TGTGCCAGTCAGGGGAACACCGGGGAGCTGTTTTTT. Translation gives CASQGNTGELFF.

In its sample, this clone was seen a few times. This rearrangement joins TRBV9 to TRBJ1-3, with unresolved D. Germline V gene lookup returns CDR1 SGDLS and CDR2 YYNGEE. The CDR3 loop spans 14 amino acids. The germline V and J ends were trimmed by 0 bases and 0 bases, with 4 bases remaining between them. In DNA form, the CDR3 reads TGTGCCAGCAGCGTAGCAGTCTCTGGAAACACCATATATTTT. Translated, it gives CASSVAVSGNTIYF.

The chain combines TRBV28 with TRBJ2-7, with D perhaps TRBD2 (5 bases). Looked up from germline, CDR1 is MDHEN and CDR2 is SYDVKM. The CDR3 extends over 13 amino acids. The V end was cut by 10 bases, the J end by 1 base, with 14 bases between. The CDR3 region has the DNA TGTGCCAACTCGGGGTTCGGGTCCTACGAGCAGTACTTC. Amino acids: CANSGFGSYEQYF. Filled out from reference TRBV28 and TRBJ2-7, the complete variable domain reads DVKVTQSSRYLVKRTGEKVFLECVQDMDHENMFWYRQDPGLGLRLIYFSYDVKMKEKGDIPEGYSVSREKKERFSLILESASTNQTSMYLCANSGFGSYEQYFGPGTRLTVT.

The rearrangement joins TRBV3-1 (or the pseudogene TRBV3-2) to TRBJ1-1; D gene ambiguous. V was cut by 3 bases and J by 6 bases, with 11 bases left in between. This CDR3 has 13 amino acids. Germline CDR1 LGHDT, CDR2 YNNKEL (reference sequence). Here the CDR3 DNA reads TGTGCCAGCAGCCACACAACCGGGGCTGAAGCTTTCTTT. Encoded protein: CASSHTTGAEAFF.

This chain joins TRBV2 and TRBJ1-2; D ambiguous. V lost 3 bases and J 2 bases, leaving 7 bases between the germline ends. Germline loops: CDR1 SNHLY, CDR2 FYNNEI. CDR3 size: 13 residues. This CDR3 is CASSDPENYGYTF. Here the CDR3 DNA reads TGTGCCAGCAGTGATCCGGAGAACTATGGCTACACCTTC.

The V and J genes are TRBV9 and TRBJ2-2, with D uncertain. The CDR3 has 14 residues. Trimming took 0 bases from V and 5 from J, leaving 8 bases between them. Germline assignment: CDR1 SGDLS and CDR2 YYNGEE. Here the CDR3 DNA reads TGTGCCAGCAGCGTAGAGGGTAGAACCGGGGAGCTGTTTTTT. Encoded protein: CASSVEGRTGELFF.

The chain links TRBV28 to TRBJ1-2, with a weak D call TRBD1 (5 bases). The V gene lost 4 bases and the J gene lost 0 bases, with 15 bases spanning the gap. Germline assignment: CDR1 MDHEN and CDR2 SYDVKM. The CDR3 contains 16 residues. The CDR3: CASSSPVGEANYGYTF. The CDR3 nucleotides read TGTGCCAGCAGTTCCCCGGTGGGGGAAGCTAACTATGGCTACACCTTC.

The rearrangement links TRBV6-5 to TRBJ2-5; the D gene is possibly TRBD1 (6 bases). Trimming removed 6 bases at V and 5 bases at J, with 19 bases between. CDR3 length: 15 amino acids. The germline gives CDR1 MNHEY, CDR2 SVGAGI. The CDR3: CASRITGQVSETQYF. CDR3 nucleotide sequence: TGTGCCAGCAGGATAACAGGGCAGGTTAGCGAGACCCAGTACTTC.

The gene calls are TRBV28 and TRBJ2-3; 7 nucleotides match TRBD2. This CDR3 comprises 18 residues. Germline loops: CDR1 MDHEN, CDR2 SYDVKM. J gave up 9 bases and V 2 bases, and 20 bases lay outside the gene matches. The CDR3 region is CASSLPRGSAFRVGTQYF. DNA for the CDR3: TGTGCCAGCAGTTTACCCCGCGGGAGTGCCTTCCGAGTTGGGACGCAGTATTTT.

The V call is TRBV27, the J call TRBJ2-3; 10 nucleotides align to TRBD2. From germline, CDR1 is MNHEY and CDR2 SMNVEV (reference sequence). This CDR3 is built from 17 residues. Trimming at V came to 2 bases and at J to 3 bases, leaving 8 bases not matched to a gene. The DNA for the CDR3 is TGTGCCAGCAGTTTAGGGGCCCCGGGACTAGCGACAGATACGCAGTATTTT. It encodes CASSLGAPGLATDTQYF.

The rearrangement uses TRBV3-1 (or the pseudogene TRBV3-2) and TRBJ2-1; no reliable D call. CDR1 and CDR2 from the germline V gene are LGHDT and YNNKEL (reference sequence). CDR3 size: 12 residues. Trimming left V 3 bases short and J 7 bases short, with 7 bases between. Here the CDR3 DNA reads TGTGCCAGCAGCCAGGGCGGTAATGAGCAGTTCTTC. Translated: CASSQGGNEQFF.

The chain carries TRBV29-1 and TRBJ2-1, with D tentatively TRBD2 (6 bases). V was clipped by 4 bases and J by 12 bases, with 22 bases between them. The CDR3 loop spans 14 amino acids. Germline assignment: CDR1 SQVTM and CDR2 ANQGSEA. The CDR3 bases are TGCAGCGTTGGAAGGGCGGGAAAGGGATTCGGGCAGTTCTTC. Translated: CSVGRAGKGFGQFF.

V gene TRBV29-1 combines with J gene TRBJ1-5, with D uncertain. Trimming shortened V by 4 bases and J by 4 bases, and 8 bases separated the two germline ends. The CDR3 runs 12 residues. Germline lookup yields CDR1 SQVTM and CDR2 ANQGSEA. CDR3 residues: CSVGRENQPQHF. CDR3 DNA: TGCAGCGTTGGCAGAGAGAATCAGCCCCAGCATTTT.

CDR3 coding DNA: TGTGCCAGCAGCTTGGGCCTCACGGATACGCAGTATTTT. Translating it yields CASSLGLTDTQYF. The V and J genes are TRBV7-2 and TRBJ2-3; D remains ambiguous. V was shortened by 3 bases and J by 6 bases, with 10 bases between the two germline ends. This CDR3 region has 13 residues. Germline V lookup: CDR1 SGHTA, CDR2 FQGNSA.

This clone was picked up one time. The J gene is TRBJ2-7, the V gene TRBV3-1 (or the pseudogene TRBV3-2); 7 nucleotides agree with TRBD1. The CDR3 consists of 14 residues. Germline loops: CDR1 LGHDT, CDR2 YNNKEL (reference sequence). With 1 base clipped from V and 2 bases from J, the junction kept 2 bases outside the gene matches. CDR3 amino acids: CASSQVDRAYEQYF. The DNA of the CDR3 is TGTGCCAGCAGCCAAGTAGACAGGGCCTACGAGCAGTACTTC.

This rearrangement joins TRBV9 to TRBJ1-3, with D possibly TRBD1 on 5 matching bases. CDR1 and CDR2 from the germline V gene are SGDLS and YYNGEE. Trimming cost V 2 bases and J 0 bases, with 12 bases left between them. This CDR3 spans 16 amino acids. Written as DNA, the CDR3 is TGTGCCAGCAGCGTCTCAGGGATTCGCTCTGGAAACACCATATATTTT. Residues: CASSVSGIRSGNTIYF.

V is TRBV6-2 or TRBV6-3 and J is TRBJ2-7; D may match TRBD1 or TRBD2 (6 bases each). V lost 2 bases to trimming and J lost 0 bases, with 14 bases between them. Germline V gives CDR1 MNHEY, CDR2 SVGEGT. The CDR3 length is 16 residues. CDR3 nucleotide sequence: TGTGCCAGCAGTTACGGAGGGGGACATAGCTCCTACGAGCAGTACTTC. This codes for CASSYGGGHSSYEQYF.